This T cell receptor beta chain comes out of a study of control samples from healthy donors and cancer patients. V was pared by 0 bases and J by 4 bases, with 5 bases of the junction left unmatched. Germline lookup yields CDR1 SGDLS and CDR2 YYNGEE. The CDR3 consists of 16 residues. Generated by immunoSEQ multiplex PCR, the TCRdb table keeps only in-frame clones and is missing some. Among more than 95,000 clones listed, 87% were seen once. Sequencing input: blood. The chain uses TRBV9 and TRBJ2-1; TRBD1 agrees at 9 bases. This TCR was sampled from a man between 60 and 70 years old in good health. The DNA of the CDR3 is TGTGCCAGCAGCGTAGGAGGGACAGGGACGTACAATGAGCAGTTCTTC. Protein sequence: CASSVGGTGTYNEQFF. Full variable domain (rest looked up from reference TRBV9 and TRBJ2-1): DSGVTQTPKHLITATGQRVTLRCSPRSGDLSVYWYQQSLDQGLQFLIQYYNGEERAKGNILERFSAQQFPDLHSELNLSSLELGDSALYFCASSVGGTGTYNEQFFGPGTRLTVL.